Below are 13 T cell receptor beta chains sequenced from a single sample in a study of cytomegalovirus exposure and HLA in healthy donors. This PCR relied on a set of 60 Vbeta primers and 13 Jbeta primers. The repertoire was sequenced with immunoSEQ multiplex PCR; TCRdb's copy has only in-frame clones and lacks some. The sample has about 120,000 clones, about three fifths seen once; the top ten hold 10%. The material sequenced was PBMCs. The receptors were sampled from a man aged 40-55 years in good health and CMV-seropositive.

In DNA form, the CDR3 reads TGTGCCAGCAGCCAGACAGGGGGCTCCTACGAGCAGTACTTC. Protein product: CASSQTGGSYEQYF. V and J are TRBV6-1 and TRBJ2-7, with 9 bases identical to TRBD1. J lost 0 bases, V lost 6 bases, and 3 bases had no gene match. There are 14 residues in the CDR3. In germline, CDR1 is MNHNS, CDR2 SASEGT.

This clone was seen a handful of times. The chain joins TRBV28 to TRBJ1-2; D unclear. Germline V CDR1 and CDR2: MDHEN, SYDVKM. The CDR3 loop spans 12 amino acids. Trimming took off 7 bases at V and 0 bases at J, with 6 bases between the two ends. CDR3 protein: CASTPANYGYTF. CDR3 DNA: TGTGCCAGCACCCCGGCTAACTATGGCTACACCTTC.

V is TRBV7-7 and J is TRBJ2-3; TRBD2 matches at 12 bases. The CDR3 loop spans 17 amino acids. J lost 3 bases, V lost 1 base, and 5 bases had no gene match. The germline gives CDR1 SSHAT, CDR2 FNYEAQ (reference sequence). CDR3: CASSLGSLAGGTDTQYF. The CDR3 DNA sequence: TGTGCCAGCAGCTTAGGGTCCCTAGCGGGGGGGACAGATACGCAGTATTTT.

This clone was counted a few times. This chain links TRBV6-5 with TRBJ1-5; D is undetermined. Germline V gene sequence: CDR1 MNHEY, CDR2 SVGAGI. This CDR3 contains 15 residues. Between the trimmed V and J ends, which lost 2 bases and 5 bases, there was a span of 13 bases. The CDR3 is CASSYQVPRDQPQHF. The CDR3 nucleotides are TGTGCCAGCAGTTACCAAGTCCCTCGGGATCAGCCCCAGCATTTT.

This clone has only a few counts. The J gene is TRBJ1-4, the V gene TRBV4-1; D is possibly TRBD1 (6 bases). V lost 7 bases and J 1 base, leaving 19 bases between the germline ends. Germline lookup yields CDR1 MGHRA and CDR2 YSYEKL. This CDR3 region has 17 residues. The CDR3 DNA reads TGCGCCAGCACCACAGGGAGTGTGGTTCGAACTAATGAAAAACTGTTTTTT. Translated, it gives CASTTGSVVRTNEKLFF.

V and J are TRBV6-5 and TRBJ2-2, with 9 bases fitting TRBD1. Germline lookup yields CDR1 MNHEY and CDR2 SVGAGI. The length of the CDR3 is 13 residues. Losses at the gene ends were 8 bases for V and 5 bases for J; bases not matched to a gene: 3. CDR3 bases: TGTGCCAGCTTAGGGACAGGGACCGGGGAGCTGTTTTTT. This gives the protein CASLGTGTGELFF.

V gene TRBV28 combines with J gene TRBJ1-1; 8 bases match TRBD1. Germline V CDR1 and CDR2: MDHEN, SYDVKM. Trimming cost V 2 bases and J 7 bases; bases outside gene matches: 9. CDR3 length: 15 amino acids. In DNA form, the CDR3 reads TGTGCCAGCAGTTTACAGGGGGCGCAAACCGTTGAAGCTTTCTTT. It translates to CASSLQGAQTVEAFF.

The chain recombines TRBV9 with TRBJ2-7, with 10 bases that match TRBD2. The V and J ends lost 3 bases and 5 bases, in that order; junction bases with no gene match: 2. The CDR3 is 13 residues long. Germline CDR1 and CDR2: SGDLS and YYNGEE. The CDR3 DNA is TGTGCCAGCAGCGATGGGACTAGCGACGAGCAGTACTTC. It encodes CASSDGTSDEQYF.

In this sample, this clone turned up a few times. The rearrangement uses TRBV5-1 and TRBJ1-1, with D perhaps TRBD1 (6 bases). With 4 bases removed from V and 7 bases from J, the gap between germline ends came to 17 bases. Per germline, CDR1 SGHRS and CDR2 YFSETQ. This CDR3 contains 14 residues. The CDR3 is CASSPGRGEDEAFF. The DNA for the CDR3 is TGCGCCAGCAGCCCTGGGAGGGGGGAAGATGAAGCTTTCTTT.

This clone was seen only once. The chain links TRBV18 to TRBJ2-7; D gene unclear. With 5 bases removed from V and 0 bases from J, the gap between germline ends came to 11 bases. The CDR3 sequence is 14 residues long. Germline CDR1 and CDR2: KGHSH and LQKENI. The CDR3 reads CASSKASSSYEQYF. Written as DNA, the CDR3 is TGTGCCAGCTCAAAAGCGAGCAGCTCCTACGAGCAGTACTTC.

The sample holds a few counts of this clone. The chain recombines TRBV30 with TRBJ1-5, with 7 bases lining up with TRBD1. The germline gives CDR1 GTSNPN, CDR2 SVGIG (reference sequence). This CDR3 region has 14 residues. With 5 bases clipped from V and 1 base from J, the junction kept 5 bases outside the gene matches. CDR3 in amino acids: CAWSTGLSNQPQHF. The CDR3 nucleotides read TGTGCCTGGTCGACAGGGCTAAGCAATCAGCCCCAGCATTTT.

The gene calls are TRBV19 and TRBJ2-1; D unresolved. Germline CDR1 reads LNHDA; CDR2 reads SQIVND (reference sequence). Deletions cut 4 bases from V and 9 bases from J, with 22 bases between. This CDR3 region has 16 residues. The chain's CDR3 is CASSTYNGPQTAEQFF. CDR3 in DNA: TGTGCCAGTAGTACATACAACGGCCCCCAAACAGCTGAGCAGTTCTTC. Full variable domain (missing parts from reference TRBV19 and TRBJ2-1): DGGITQSPKYLFRKEGQNVTLSCEQNLNHDAMYWYRQDPGQGLRLIYYSQIVNDFQKGDIAEGYSVSREKKESFPLTVTSAQKNPTAFYLCASSTYNGPQTAEQFFGPGTRLTVL.

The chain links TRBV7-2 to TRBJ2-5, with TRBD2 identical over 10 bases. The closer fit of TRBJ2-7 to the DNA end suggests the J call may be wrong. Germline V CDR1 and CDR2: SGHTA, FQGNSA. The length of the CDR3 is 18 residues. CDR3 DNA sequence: TGTGCCAGCAGCTTAAATTATCCAGCGGGGGGGAGCTCCTACGAGCAGTACTTC. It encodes CASSLNYPAGGSSYEQYF.